This TCR beta chain was obtained from a study of blood T cell repertoires in COVID-19. Overall study: Acute-phase and convalescent COVID-19 samples originated in the United States, Italy and Spain. The analysed material was cDNA or gDNA that came from T cells, B-cell-depleted T cells, or PBMCs.

There are 21 residues in the CDR3. Germline V gives CDR1 KGHDR, CDR2 SFDVKD. J gave up 0 bases and V 4 bases, and 13 bases lay outside the gene matches. Assay used: immunoSEQ multiplex PCR; TCRdb lists only in-frame clones, some missing. The repertoire holds tens of thousands of clones, with around 85% as singletons. The specimen was peripheral blood. V gene TRBV24-1 combines with J gene TRBJ2-1, with 14 bases matching TRBD2. This receptor was obtained from an elderly woman with acute or convalescent COVID-19. The CDR3 region is CATSDPTGTSGRRGSYNEQFF. In DNA, the CDR3 is TGTGCCACCAGTGACCCTACCGGGACTAGCGGGAGAAGGGGCTCCTACAATGAGCAGTTCTTC.